This T cell receptor (beta chain) was recorded in a study of blood T cell repertoires in COVID-19. The data were produced by immunoSEQ multiplex PCR, yet TCRdb's version contains in-frame clones alone and is incomplete. Of some 120,000 clones listed, more than 70% are singletons. This CDR3 spans 12 amino acids. The germline V gene has CDR1 SGHTA and CDR2 FQGNSA. Trimming stripped 2 bases from V and 7 bases from J, with 9 bases between. The V gene is TRBV7-2, the J gene TRBJ2-7, with a tentative D call TRBD2 (6 bases). Specimen: peripheral blood. The source of this sequence is a human donor in a cohort sampled during active COVID-19. The CDR3 loop reads CASSLPGVEQYF. In nucleotides, the CDR3 is TGTGCCAGCAGCTTACCGGGGGTTGAGCAGTACTTC. Full variable domain (remainder filled in from reference TRBV7-2 and TRBJ2-7): GAGVSQSPSNKVTEKGKDVELRCDPISGHTALYWYRQSLGQGLEFLIYFQGNSAPDKSGLPSDRFSAERTGGSVSTLTIQRTQQEDSAVYLCASSLPGVEQYFGPGTRLTVT.